Listed below are T cell receptor beta chains from one sample, sequenced in a study of vaccination and CD4 T cells after COVID-19. No antigen has been assigned to these receptors. One entry per CDR3 protein, called by TCRdb with MiXCR from the PCR reads. Of about 10,000 distinct CDR3 sequences in the sample, just over 55% were seen once. Input material: CD4+ T cells from blood, cultured in vitro. These TCRs come from a human donor who had recovered from COVID-19. CDR3s include the opening cysteine and the closing phenylalanine or tryptophan. The D gene is left open where the match is weak. Where a row states a size, it is once, few, many or the class of an expanded clone; other rows omit it.

clone size,D gene,J gene,V gene,CDR3 DNA,CDR3 protein
few,.,TRBJ1-2,TRBV18,TGTGCCAGCTCGCCCGACTATGGCTACACCTTC,CASSPDYGYTF
.,.,TRBJ1-5,TRBV6-2/TRBV6-3,TGTGCCAGCAGGGACCCGAGGCTGGGCAATCAGCCCCAGCATTTT,CASRDPRLGNQPQHF
once,.,TRBJ2-2,TRBV18,TGTGCCAGCTCAGCACAGGGATCCGGGGAGCTGTTTTTT,CASSAQGSGELFF
.,.,TRBJ1-6,TRBV6-1,TGTGCCAGCAGTGAGCTAGCGGGTTACAATTCACCCCTCCACTTT,CASSELAGYNSPLHF
few,.,TRBJ1-2,TRBV4-3,TGCGCCAGCAGCCAAGGGAGAGCGACCTCCTATGGCTACACCTTC,CASSQGRATSYGYTF
.,TRBD1,TRBJ1-4,TRBV5-8,TGTGCCAGCAGCTGGTCCGGGACAGGGAATGAAAAACTGTTTTTT,CASSWSGTGNEKLFF
few,.,TRBJ2-5,TRBV2,TGTGCCAGCAGTGGCGACCACCAAGAGACCCAGTACTTC,CASSGDHQETQYF
.,.,TRBJ2-7,TRBV12-2,TGTGCAAGTCGCCGGGACAGGGGATACGAGCAGTACTTC,CASRRDRGYEQYF
.,.,TRBJ1-2,TRBV6-1,TGTGCCAGTAATTCCCTGGGCAGCGGGTCTAACTATGGCTACACCTTC,CASNSLGSGSNYGYTF
.,.,TRBJ1-2,TRBV24-1,TGTGCCACCGCCCCTGCGGGGGGCGGGGATGGCTACACCTTC,CATAPAGGGDGYTF
.,.,TRBJ1-6,TRBV10-2,TGCGCCAGCAGTAAATACAGGGAAGGTTGGTCACCCCTCCACTTT,CASSKYREGWSPLHF
few,.,TRBJ1-5,TRBV7-2,TGTGCCAGCAGCTTCCCTTCCGTGGGACATCAGCCCCAGCATTTT,CASSFPSVGHQPQHF
.,.,TRBJ1-2,TRBV29-1,TGCAGCGTTGAAAGGCCGCAAGGGGGCTACACCTTC,CSVERPQGGYTF
few,TRBD1,TRBJ1-5,TRBV28,TGTGCCAGCAGTTTAACAGGGGTTCAGCCCCAGCATTTT,CASSLTGVQPQHF
.,.,TRBJ1-1,TRBV19,TGTGCAAGTCGCGGCGGCGGCTGGAACACTGAAGCTTTCTTT,CASRGGGWNTEAFF
.,TRBD2,TRBJ2-4,TRBV20-1,TGCAGTGCTAGAGAGGGTGGTAGCGGGGGGTCGGTCAAAAACATTCAGTACTTC,CSAREGGSGGSVKNIQYF
few,.,TRBJ1-2,TRBV6-2/TRBV6-3,TGTGCCAGCAGCCCGACAGGACAGGGCTACACCTTC,CASSPTGQGYTF
.,TRBD2,TRBJ2-7,TRBV28,TGTGCCAGCAGCATTACTAGCGGGAGCTCCTACGAGCAGTACTTC,CASSITSGSSYEQYF
hyperexpanded,TRBD1,TRBJ1-2,TRBV30,TGTGCCTCCTCCAGGGGGGCAAACTATGGCTACACCTTC,CASSRGANYGYTF
.,.,TRBJ1-1,TRBV18,TGTGCCAGCTCACCGTCTCCGAACACTGAAGCTTTCTTT,CASSPSPNTEAFF
.,.,TRBJ1-5,TRBV7-2,TGTGCCAGCAGCTTACGCGCAGATCAGCCCCAGCATTTT,CASSLRADQPQHF
.,.,TRBJ2-5,TRBV7-6,TGTGCCAGCAGTCCTACGCAAGAGACCCAGTACTTC,CASSPTQETQYF
few,.,TRBJ1-1,TRBV20-1,TGCAGTGCCCCACCCTTAATTTACAGGGAGAGTTTAGCTTTCTTT,CSAPPLIYRESLAFF
.,.,TRBJ1-5,TRBV28,TGTGCCAGCGGGCACGGAGATCAGCCCCAGCATTTT,CASGHGDQPQHF
few,.,TRBJ2-7,TRBV6-2/TRBV6-3,TGTGCCAGCAGTTACTCGACCAGGAGCTCCTACGAGCAGTACTTC,CASSYSTRSSYEQYF
.,.,TRBJ1-2,TRBV29-1,TGCAGCGTTGGGGGGAGCGGTGGCTACACCTTC,CSVGGSGGYTF
few,TRBD1,TRBJ2-7,TRBV29-1,TGCAGCGGCGCCGGACAGGGGGCCTACGAGCAGTACTTC,CSGAGQGAYEQYF
.,.,TRBJ1-1,TRBV7-2,TGTGCCAGCAGCTTAGTGTACAGGAACACTGAAGCTTTCTTT,CASSLVYRNTEAFF
few,.,TRBJ1-6,TRBV10-3,TGTGCCATCAGCCAACTCAGCTCCTATAATTCACCCCTCCACTTT,CAISQLSSYNSPLHF